This T cell receptor beta chain came from a study of blood T cell repertoires in COVID-19. Germline-derived CDR1 and CDR2 are MDHEN and SYDVKM. V gave up 0 bases and J gave up 7 bases; unmatched junction bases: 6. This CDR3 region has 15 residues. Generated by immunoSEQ multiplex PCR, the TCRdb table keeps only in-frame clones and is missing some. The sample yields over 110,000 clones, 70% to 90% seen once. This chain connects TRBV28 to TRBJ1-1, with 9 bases aligning to TRBD1. The sample was peripheral blood. The origin of this receptor is a man between 70 and 80 years old with acute or convalescent COVID-19. CDR3 region: CASSLWDRGFGEAFF. Written as DNA, the CDR3 is TGTGCCAGCAGTTTATGGGACAGGGGATTCGGTGAAGCTTTCTTT.